This entry is about one T cell receptor beta chain. The antigen remains undetermined. This record comes from a study of shared clonotypes between healthy human individuals. At the level of the study: CD4 naive and CD4 memory each took three plates per donor, while CD8 naive took two and CD8 memory one.

Clones were sequenced by immunoSEQ multiplex PCR, and TCRdb holds only the in-frame ones, with some missing. The sample comprises a few million clones, 93% of which are singletons, and approximately 0.4% rests with the top ten. Whole-study results and caveats: Collection of samples was limited to blood; tissue repertoires likely differ.

Germline CDR1 MNHEY, CDR2 SMNVEV (reference sequence). V lost 4 bases, J lost 1 base, and 10 bases lay in between. This CDR3 has 14 amino acids. This receptor was obtained from a man younger than 35 in good health. Some clones in this sample may be carry-over from other donors' samples. Specimen: naive CD4+ T cells from PBMCs. Subset specified: CD45RA+ positively selected. The rearrangement joins TRBV27 to TRBJ1-1; D gene ambiguous. CDR3 protein: CASSSSGWNTEAFF. The CDR3 DNA is TGTGCCAGCAGTTCATCCGGGTGGAACACTGAAGCTTTCTTT.